The 8 T cell receptor beta chains below come from one sample, sequenced in a study of a mutant IDH1 vaccine in newly diagnosed glioma. Assay used: immunoSEQ multiplex PCR; TCRdb lists only in-frame clones, some missing. The table has about 41,000 clones, around 79% seen once; the top ten hold 6.3%. These TCRs' antigens remain unknown. Time point noted: week 23, last vaccination. In the vaccine, a single dose held 300 ug of the mutant IDH1 20-mer peptide, along with topical imiquimod. The sequenced sample was PBMCs, obtained from a glioma patient whose treatment included an IDH1 peptide vaccine. These receptors came from a woman in her thirties or forties with glioma. Some clones in this sample may be carry-over from other donors' samples.

Only a few counts were recorded for this clone. V usage is TRBV12-5 and J usage is TRBJ1-2; no definite D call. Germline CDR1 reads LGHNT; CDR2 reads FRNRAP. V was cut by 6 bases and J by 5 bases, with 16 bases left in between. This CDR3 has 14 amino acids. The CDR3 spells CASGDGTSPYGYTF. The CDR3 DNA sequence: TGTGCTAGTGGGGACGGAACCTCCCCTTATGGCTACACCTTC.

Regarding this clone: The junction and the germline gene differ at one end; a read error may be behind it. V is TRBV5-5 and J is TRBJ1-1; D unresolved. The CDR3 totals 15 residues. Germline V gives CDR1 SGHKS, CDR2 YYEKEE (reference sequence). The CDR3 spells CAGSSLPGRDTEAFF. CDR3 coding DNA: TGTGCCGGCAGCTCCCTGCCGGGGAGGGACACTGAAGCTTTCTTT. Supplemented by reference TRBV5-5 and TRBJ1-1, the full variable domain reads DAGVTQSPTHLIKTRGQQVTLRCSPISGHKSVSWYQQVLGQGPQFIFQYYEKEERGRGNFPDRFSARQFPNYSSELNVNALLLGDSALYLCAGSSLPGRDTEAFFGQGTRLTVV.

CDR3 sequence: CASSLSSASDEQYF. The CDR3 DNA follows: TGTGCCAGCAGCTTATCGTCTGCCTCGGATGAGCAGTACTTC. This chain joins TRBV7-6 and TRBJ2-7; D uncertain. The CDR3 has 14 residues. V gave up 2 bases and J gave up 7 bases, with 15 bases separating them. From germline, CDR1 is SGHVS and CDR2 FNYEAQ.

This clone appeared a single time. The gene calls are TRBV2 and TRBJ2-2, with D tentatively TRBD2 (5 bases). Deletions cut 7 bases from V and 9 bases from J, with 15 bases between. CDR3 length: 13 residues. Germline V gene sequence: CDR1 SNHLY, CDR2 FYNNEI. The CDR3 loop reads CASTPSRDRELFF. In nucleotides, the CDR3 is TGTGCCAGCACCCCTAGCCGGGATAGGGAGCTGTTTTTT.

The chain combines TRBV7-9 with TRBJ2-1; 9 bases match TRBD2. The CDR3 is made up of 14 amino acids. The trim removed 5 bases at V and 9 bases at J, leaving 8 bases unmatched. Germline CDR1 is SEHNR and CDR2 is FQNEAQ (reference sequence). The CDR3 DNA follows: TGTGCCAGCAGCCCCCACAGGCGGGGGGGTGAGCAGTTCTTC. It is translated as CASSPHRRGGEQFF.

This clone has only one observation. The chain employs TRBV7-2 and TRBJ1-5, with a possible D match to TRBD1 (6 bases). V was cut by 5 bases and J by 6 bases, with 11 bases left in between. Germline-derived CDR1 and CDR2 are SGHTA and FQGNSA. The CDR3 loop spans 13 amino acids. CDR3 in amino acids: CASSPRGGQPQHF. As DNA, the CDR3 is TGTGCCAGCAGCCCGAGGGGGGGTCAGCCCCAGCATTTT.

The chain has TRBV7-2 and TRBJ2-7; D not certain. Trimming took 5 bases from V and 2 from J, leaving 13 bases between them. Germline CDR1 is SGHTA and CDR2 is FQGNSA. The CDR3 runs 14 residues. This CDR3 is CASSPTQSTYEQYF. CDR3 in DNA: TGTGCCAGCAGCCCTACCCAGAGTACCTACGAGCAGTACTTC.

The count of this clone is one. This rearrangement joins TRBV10-3 to TRBJ1-1; D is ambiguous. Germline values: CDR1 ENHRY, CDR2 SYGVKD. CDR3 size: 14 residues. The V gene lost 11 bases and the J gene lost 4 bases, with 20 bases spanning the gap. CDR3 loop: CAGGGLGVGTEAFF. The CDR3 DNA is TGTGCCGGCGGAGGTTTGGGAGTGGGCACTGAAGCTTTCTTT.